Listed below are T cell receptor beta chains from one sample, sequenced in a study of radiotherapy plus CTLA-4 blockade in lung cancer. Generated by immunoSEQ multiplex PCR, the TCRdb table keeps only in-frame clones and is missing some. The sample contains about 98,000 clones, roughly four fifths of which appear only once. The sample consisted of peripheral blood, taken from a patient treated with radiotherapy plus ipilimumab. Source of these receptors: a human donor with non-small cell lung cancer who had a partial response to radiotherapy plus ipilimumab. CDR3s include the opening cysteine and the closing phenylalanine or tryptophan. The order of the fields is D gene, V gene, J gene, clone size, CDR3 protein, CDR3 DNA. D genes are given only for firm matches. The listing skips clone size in some rows; elsewhere it reads once, few, many or a size class.

TRBD2	TRBV9	TRBJ2-1	-	CASSPTSGMDNEQFF	TGTGCCAGCAGCCCTACTAGCGGAATGGACAATGAGCAGTTCTTC
TRBD1	TRBV9	TRBJ2-1	-	CASSTGQGPYNEQFF	TGTGCCAGCAGCACGGGACAGGGCCCCTACAATGAGCAGTTCTTC
TRBD1	TRBV27	TRBJ1-5	-	CASSAGTGYNQPQHF	TGTGCCAGCAGTGCCGGGACAGGATATAATCAGCCCCAGCATTTT
-	TRBV5-5	TRBJ2-5	-	CASSLRGMGQETQYF	TGTGCCAGCAGCTTGAGGGGGATGGGCCAAGAGACCCAGTACTTC
-	TRBV7-8	TRBJ2-1	-	CASSPSVRGWNEKGNEQFF	TGTGCCAGCAGTCCTAGCGTCCGGGGTTGGAATGAAAAGGGTAATGAGCAGTTCTTC
-	TRBV7-9	TRBJ1-1	-	CASSSNAGKVGNTEAFF	TGTGCCAGCAGCTCGAACGCAGGGAAGGTAGGGAACACTGAAGCTTTCTTT
-	TRBV5-6	TRBJ2-7	-	CAPLGLAIHYEQYF	TGTGCCCCCCTCGGGCTAGCTATACACTACGAGCAGTACTTC
TRBD1	TRBV11-3	TRBJ2-1	-	CASSLGQGRSYNEQFF	TGTGCCAGCAGCTTAGGACAGGGGAGATCCTACAATGAGCAGTTCTTC
-	TRBV5-1	TRBJ2-5	-	CASSLDSGEETQYF	TGCGCCAGCAGCTTGGACTCGGGGGAAGAGACCCAGTACTTC
-	TRBV19	TRBJ2-7	-	CASSIDPRSEQYF	TGTGCCAGTAGTATAGATCCTCGTTCCGAGCAGTACTTC
TRBD1	TRBV5-4	TRBJ2-2	few	CASSLGDREAGELFF	TGTGCCAGCAGCTTGGGTGACAGGGAAGCCGGGGAGCTGTTTTTT
-	TRBV27	TRBJ2-5	-	CASSLFGAPGETQYF	TGTGCCAGCAGTTTATTTGGGGCCCCGGGCGAGACCCAGTACTTC
-	TRBV19	TRBJ2-7	-	CASSTGSSYEQYF	TGTGCCAGTAGCACCGGGTCCTCCTACGAGCAGTACTTC
TRBD1	TRBV7-3	TRBJ1-2	few	CASSLDRDYGYTF	TGTGCCAGCAGCTTAGACAGGGACTATGGCTACACCTTC
TRBD2	TRBV11-1	TRBJ2-1	-	CASSLVRSGRAQSYNEQFF	TGTGCCAGCAGCTTAGTTCGGAGCGGGAGGGCCCAATCCTACAATGAGCAGTTCTTC
-	TRBV7-8	TRBJ2-5	-	CAIAREQETQYF	TGTGCCATCGCACGAGAACAAGAGACCCAGTACTTC
-	TRBV5-4	TRBJ2-3	-	CASSLGGSDTQYF	TGTGCCAGCAGCTTGGGAGGGTCCGATACGCAGTATTTT
TRBD1	TRBV28	TRBJ1-1	-	CASSPPGQGRTEAFF	TGTGCCAGCAGTCCTCCGGGACAGGGGCGCACTGAAGCTTTCTTT
-	TRBV7-2	TRBJ2-1	-	CASSLSDAPYNEQFF	TGTGCCAGCAGCCTCAGCGATGCACCCTACAATGAGCAGTTCTTC
TRBD2	TRBV4-1	TRBJ2-1	-	CASSQDGLAGWSSYNEQFF	TGCGCCAGCAGCCAAGATGGACTAGCGGGTTGGAGCTCCTACAATGAGCAGTTCTTC
TRBD2	TRBV19	TRBJ2-5	few	CASSREGGTQYF	TGTGCCAGTAGTCGGGAGGGAGGGACCCAGTACTTC
-	TRBV11-2	TRBJ2-3	-	CASSLVERSTDTQYF	TGTGCCAGCAGCTTAGTTGAGCGGTCCACAGATACGCAGTATTTT
-	TRBV7-2	TRBJ2-1	-	CASSLLMGANEQFF	TGTGCCAGCAGCTTACTAATGGGAGCGAATGAGCAGTTCTTC
TRBD2	TRBV2	TRBJ2-1	-	CASENLAGSYNEQFF	TGTGCCAGCGAGAATCTAGCGGGGTCCTACAATGAGCAGTTCTTC
TRBD1	TRBV5-1	TRBJ2-7	once	CASSSLDRGLSEQYF	TGCGCCAGCAGCTCTCTAGACAGGGGGCTAAGCGAGCAGTACTTC
TRBD2	TRBV30	TRBJ2-7	-	CAWSEGSGTYEQYF	TGTGCCTGGAGTGAGGGTAGCGGGACCTACGAGCAGTACTTC
-	TRBV27	TRBJ2-6	-	CASSLVGLGSGANVLTF	TGTGCCAGCAGTTTGGTGGGGCTTGGCTCTGGGGCCAACGTCCTGACTTTC
TRBD1	TRBV6-1	TRBJ1-5	-	CASLGQVGQPQHF	TGTGCCAGCCTAGGACAGGTAGGGCAGCCCCAGCATTTT
-	TRBV28	TRBJ2-5	-	CASSVTGMVETQYF	TGTGCCAGCAGTGTAACAGGGATGGTAGAGACCCAGTACTTC
TRBD1	TRBV28	TRBJ1-2	-	CASTPRDRVYGYTF	TGTGCCAGCACCCCCCGGGACAGGGTCTATGGCTACACCTTC
TRBD1	TRBV28	TRBJ2-7	-	CASSLTGGRYEQYF	TGTGCCAGCAGTTTGACAGGGGGCAGGTACGAGCAGTACTTC
-	TRBV9	TRBJ1-1	-	CASSRGDWTEAFF	TGTGCCAGCAGCCGGGGGGATTGGACTGAAGCTTTCTTT
-	TRBV25-1	TRBJ1-5	-	CASGWTAQGQPQHF	TGTGCCAGCGGCTGGACCGCCCAGGGCCAGCCCCAGCATTTT
TRBD2	TRBV5-1	TRBJ2-3	once	CASSSTGGTDTQYF	TGCGCCAGCAGCTCGACGGGGGGTACAGATACGCAGTATTTT
-	TRBV19	TRBJ2-1	-	CASALSTYNEQFF	TGTGCCAGTGCGCTATCTACCTACAATGAGCAGTTCTTC
TRBD2	TRBV28	TRBJ2-5	-	CASSLYLSSGRATLETQYF	TGTGCCAGCAGTTTATATCTGTCTAGCGGGAGGGCCACCCTCGAGACCCAGTACTTC
-	TRBV10-2	TRBJ1-4	once	CASRGPGEKLFF	TGCGCCAGCCGTGGGCCGGGGGAAAAACTGTTTTTT
TRBD1	TRBV5-1	TRBJ2-2	-	CASSPPGQGNTGELFF	TGCGCCAGCAGCCCTCCGGGACAGGGAAACACCGGGGAGCTGTTTTTT
TRBD1	TRBV10-3	TRBJ2-5	-	CAISEDRGGETQYF	TGTGCCATCAGTGAAGACAGGGGGGGCGAGACCCAGTACTTC
TRBD1	TRBV29-1	TRBJ1-4	-	CSVVTGGEKLFF	TGCAGCGTGGTGACAGGGGGTGAAAAACTGTTTTTT
TRBD1	TRBV2	TRBJ2-3	-	CASSESRGRTDTQYF	TGTGCCAGCAGTGAATCCAGGGGGCGGACAGATACGCAGTATTTT
TRBD1	TRBV30	TRBJ1-5	-	CAWDRANQPQHF	TGTGCCTGGGACAGGGCGAATCAGCCCCAGCATTTT
TRBD1	TRBV6-5	TRBJ1-2	-	CASSGDRDYGYTF	TGTGCCAGCAGTGGTGACAGGGACTATGGCTACACCTTC
TRBD2	TRBV7-6	TRBJ2-7	few	CASSLEPPSGRRSYEQYF	TGTGCCAGCAGCTTAGAGCCCCCTAGCGGGAGGAGATCCTACGAGCAGTACTTC
-	TRBV7-8	TRBJ1-1	-	CASSLGGRTEAFF	TGTGCCAGCAGCTTAGGGGGCCGAACTGAAGCTTTCTTT
TRBD1	TRBV7-9	TRBJ2-5	-	CASSVGGRETQYF	TGTGCCAGCAGCGTAGGGGGCCGGGAGACCCAGTACTTC
TRBD1	TRBV4-1	TRBJ1-5	-	CASSQGGVDRVNQPQHF	TGCGCCAGCAGCCAAGGGGGGGTTGACAGGGTTAATCAGCCCCAGCATTTT
TRBD2	TRBV2	TRBJ2-7	few	CASRSTSGSNEQYF	TGTGCCAGCAGGTCGACTAGCGGGAGCAACGAGCAGTACTTC
-	TRBV2	TRBJ1-1	-	CASIEVNTEAFF	TGTGCCAGCATCGAGGTGAACACTGAAGCTTTCTTT
-	TRBV6-1	TRBJ2-2	-	CATAGLALAAGELFF	TGTGCCACCGCCGGGCTAGCCCTAGCCGCCGGGGAGCTGTTTTTT
-	TRBV7-2	TRBJ1-1	once	CASSFGPGGTEAFF	TGTGCCAGCAGCTTCGGTCCGGGTGGGACTGAAGCTTTCTTT
TRBD1	TRBV6-4	TRBJ1-1	-	CASRADRVTEAFF	TGTGCCAGCAGGGCAGACAGGGTCACTGAAGCTTTCTTT
-	TRBV5-4	TRBJ2-1	few	CASSPAGAGVDSGQFF	TGTGCCAGCAGTCCGGCGGGGGCGGGAGTAGATAGCGGGCAGTTCTTC
TRBD1	TRBV27	TRBJ2-7	-	CASSSRVGTGVSEQYF	TGTGCCAGCAGTTCCCGCGTTGGGACAGGGGTTAGCGAGCAGTACTTC
-	TRBV7-9	TRBJ2-7	-	CASSSGQSSYEQYF	TGTGCCAGCAGCTCGGGACAATCCTCCTACGAGCAGTACTTC